The following is a TCR beta chain sequence with its context. It is likely a read error: a sequence one base away is far more abundant. Indicated time point: newly diagnosed GD, antithyroid drugs for less than 3 months. Extracted PBMC RNA gave rise to the TCR library. The sample comes from a study of regulatory T cells in long-lasting Graves disease. Libraries of TCR beta came from iRepertoire HTBI primers plus Arm-PCR of CDR3 regions. TCRdb reprocessed the multiplex PCR reads via MiXCR and lists one record per CDR3 protein. The repertoire includes roughly 380,000 distinct CDR3 sequences, roughly 17% of them detected once, and less than 35% sits in the top ten. The CDR3 consists of 16 residues. V was trimmed by 6 bases and J by 2 bases, leaving 19 bases between them. This sample was also put to use in a study of T cells in Graves' hyperthyroidism and ophthalmopathy.

The receptor was derived from a middle-aged man with Graves disease. The chain links TRBV12-3 or TRBV12-4 to TRBJ2-5, with D possibly TRBD2 on 6 matching bases. Sequencing used peripheral blood mononuclear cells (PBMCs), obtained at new diagnosis, from a patient treated with antithyroid drugs. CDR3 in amino acids: CASRPRGSGGQETQYF. The CDR3 DNA follows: TGTGCCAGCAGACCCCGGGGGAGCGGTGGGCAAGAGACCCAGTACTTC.